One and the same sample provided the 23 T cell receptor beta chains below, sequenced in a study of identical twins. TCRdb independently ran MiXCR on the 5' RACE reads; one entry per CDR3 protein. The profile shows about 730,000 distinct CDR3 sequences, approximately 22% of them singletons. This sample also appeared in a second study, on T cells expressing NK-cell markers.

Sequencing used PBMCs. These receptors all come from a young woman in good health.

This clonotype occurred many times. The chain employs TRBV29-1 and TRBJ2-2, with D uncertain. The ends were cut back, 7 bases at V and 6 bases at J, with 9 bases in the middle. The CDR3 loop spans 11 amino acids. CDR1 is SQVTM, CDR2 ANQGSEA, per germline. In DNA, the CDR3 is TGCAGCGGTCGAGAAGCCGGGGAGCTGTTTTTT. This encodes CSGREAGELFF.

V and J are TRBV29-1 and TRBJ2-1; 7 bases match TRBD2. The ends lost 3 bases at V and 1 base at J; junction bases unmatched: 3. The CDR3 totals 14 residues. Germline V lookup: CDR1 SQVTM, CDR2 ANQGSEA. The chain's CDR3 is CSVERGKSYNEQFF. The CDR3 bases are TGCAGCGTTGAGCGGGGGAAGTCCTACAATGAGCAGTTCTTC.

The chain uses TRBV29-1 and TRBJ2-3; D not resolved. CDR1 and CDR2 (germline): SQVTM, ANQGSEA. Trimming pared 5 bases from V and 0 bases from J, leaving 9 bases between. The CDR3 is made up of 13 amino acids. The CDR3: CSVLYWSTDTQYF. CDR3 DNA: TGCAGCGTTCTCTACTGGAGCACAGATACGCAGTATTTT.

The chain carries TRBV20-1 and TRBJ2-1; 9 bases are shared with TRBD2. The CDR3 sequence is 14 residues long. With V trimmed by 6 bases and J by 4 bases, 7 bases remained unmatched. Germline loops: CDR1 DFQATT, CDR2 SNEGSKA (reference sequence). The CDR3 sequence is CSATTSGPYNEQFF. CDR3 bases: TGCAGTGCCACGACTAGCGGCCCATACAATGAGCAGTTCTTC.

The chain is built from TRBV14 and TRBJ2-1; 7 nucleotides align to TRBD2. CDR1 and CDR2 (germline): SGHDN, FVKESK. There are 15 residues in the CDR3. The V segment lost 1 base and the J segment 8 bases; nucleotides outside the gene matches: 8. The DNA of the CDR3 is TGTGCCAGCAGCCAAGCTCCAGCGGGGTGGGATGAGCAGTTCTTC. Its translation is CASSQAPAGWDEQFF.

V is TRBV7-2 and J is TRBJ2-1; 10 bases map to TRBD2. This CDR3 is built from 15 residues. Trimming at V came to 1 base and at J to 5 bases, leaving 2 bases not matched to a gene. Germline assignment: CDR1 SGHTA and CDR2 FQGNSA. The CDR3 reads CASSLVTSGDNEQFF. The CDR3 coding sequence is TGTGCCAGCAGCTTAGTAACTAGCGGGGACAATGAGCAGTTCTTC. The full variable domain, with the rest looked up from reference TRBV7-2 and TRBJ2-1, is GAGVSQSPSNKVTEKGKDVELRCDPISGHTALYWYRQSLGQGLEFLIYFQGNSAPDKSGLPSDRFSAERTGGSVSTLTIQRTQQEDSAVYLCASSLVTSGDNEQFFGPGTRLTVL.

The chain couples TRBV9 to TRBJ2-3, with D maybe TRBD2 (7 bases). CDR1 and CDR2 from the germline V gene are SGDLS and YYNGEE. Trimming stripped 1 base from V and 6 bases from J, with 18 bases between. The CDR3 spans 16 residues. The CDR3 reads CASSVHGGGASDTQYF. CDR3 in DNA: TGTGCCAGCAGCGTACATGGGGGGGGGGCCTCGGATACGCAGTATTTT.

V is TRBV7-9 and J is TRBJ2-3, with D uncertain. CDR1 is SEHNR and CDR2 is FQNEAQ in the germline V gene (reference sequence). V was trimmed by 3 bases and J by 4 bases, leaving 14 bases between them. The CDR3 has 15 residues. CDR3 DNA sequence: TGTGCCAGCAGCTTCCGTGCTGCATCCCCAGATACGCAGTATTTT. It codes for CASSFRAASPDTQYF.

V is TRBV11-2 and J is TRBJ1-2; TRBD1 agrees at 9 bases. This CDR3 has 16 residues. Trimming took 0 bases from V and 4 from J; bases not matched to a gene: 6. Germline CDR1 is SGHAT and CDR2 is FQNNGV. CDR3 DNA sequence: TGTGCCAGCAGCTTAGATGGAGGGACAGGGCCCTATGGCTACACCTTC. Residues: CASSLDGGTGPYGYTF.

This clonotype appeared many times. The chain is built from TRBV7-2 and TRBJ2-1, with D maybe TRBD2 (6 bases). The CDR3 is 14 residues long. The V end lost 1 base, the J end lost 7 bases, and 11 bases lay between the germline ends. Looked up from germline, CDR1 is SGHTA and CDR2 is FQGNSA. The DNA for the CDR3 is TGTGCCAGCAGCTTAGTCACACGGGGGAATGAGCAGTTCTTC. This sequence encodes CASSLVTRGNEQFF.

The CDR3 DNA reads as TGTGCCAGCAGCTTAGGGACTAGCAGCGAGCAGTACTTC. Encoded protein: CASSLGTSSEQYF. This chain uses TRBV7-3 with TRBJ2-7, with TRBD2 matching over 9 bases. Germline V CDR1 and CDR2: SGHTA, FQGTGA. CDR3 length equals 13 residues. Trimming at V came to 2 bases and at J to 6 bases, leaving 2 bases not matched to a gene.

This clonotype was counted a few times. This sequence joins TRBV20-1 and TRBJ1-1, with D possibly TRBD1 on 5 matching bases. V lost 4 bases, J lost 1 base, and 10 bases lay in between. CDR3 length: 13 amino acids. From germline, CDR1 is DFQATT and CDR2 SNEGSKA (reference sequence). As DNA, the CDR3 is TGCAGTGCTATCGTACAGGCGAACACTGAAGCTTTCTTT. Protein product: CSAIVQANTEAFF.

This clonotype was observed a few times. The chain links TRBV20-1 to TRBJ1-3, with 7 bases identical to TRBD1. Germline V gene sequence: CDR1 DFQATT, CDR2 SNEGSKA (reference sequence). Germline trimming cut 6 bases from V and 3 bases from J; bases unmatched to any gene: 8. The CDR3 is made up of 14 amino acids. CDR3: CSARPWTGGNTIYF. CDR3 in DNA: TGCAGTGCACGCCCTTGGACAGGTGGAAACACCATATATTTT.

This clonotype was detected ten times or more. The CDR3, as DNA: TGTGCCAGCAGTCCCTATCGGGCCGGGGGGGGCTACGAGCAGTACTTC. It yields the protein CASSPYRAGGGYEQYF. The chain joins TRBV28 to TRBJ2-7, with 8 bases that match TRBD2. J gave up 3 bases and V 5 bases, and 12 bases lay outside the gene matches. The CDR3 is 16 residues long. CDR1 and CDR2 (germline): MDHEN, SYDVKM.

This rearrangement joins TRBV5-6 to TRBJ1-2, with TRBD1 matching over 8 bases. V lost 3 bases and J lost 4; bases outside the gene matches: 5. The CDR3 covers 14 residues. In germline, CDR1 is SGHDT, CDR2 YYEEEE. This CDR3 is CASSSDRAFYGYTF. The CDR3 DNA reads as TGTGCCAGCAGCTCGGACAGGGCTTTCTATGGCTACACCTTC.

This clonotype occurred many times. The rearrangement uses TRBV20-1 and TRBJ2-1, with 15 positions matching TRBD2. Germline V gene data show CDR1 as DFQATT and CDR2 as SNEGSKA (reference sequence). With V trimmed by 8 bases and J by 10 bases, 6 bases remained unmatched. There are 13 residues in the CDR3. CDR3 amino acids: CSFGLAGGSEQFF. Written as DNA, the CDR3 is TGCAGTTTCGGACTAGCGGGAGGGAGCGAGCAGTTCTTC.

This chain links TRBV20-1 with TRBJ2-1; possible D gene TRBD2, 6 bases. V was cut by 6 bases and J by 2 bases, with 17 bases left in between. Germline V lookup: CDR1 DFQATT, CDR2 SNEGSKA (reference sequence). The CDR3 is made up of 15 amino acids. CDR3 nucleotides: TGCAGTGCCAGCGGGTACGGGGGAGCCTACAATGAGCAGTTCTTC. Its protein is CSASGYGGAYNEQFF.

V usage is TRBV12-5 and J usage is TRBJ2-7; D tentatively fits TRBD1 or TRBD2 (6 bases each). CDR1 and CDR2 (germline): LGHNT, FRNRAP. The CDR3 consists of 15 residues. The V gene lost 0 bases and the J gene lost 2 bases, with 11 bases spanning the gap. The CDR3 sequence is CASGLVLGGTYEQYF. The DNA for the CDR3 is TGTGCTAGTGGTTTGGTACTAGGGGGGACCTACGAGCAGTACTTC.

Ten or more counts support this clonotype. DNA for the CDR3: TGCAGCTTGTGGACTAGCAGCACAGATACGCAGTATTTT. Amino acids: CSLWTSSTDTQYF. The chain couples TRBV29-1 to TRBJ2-3; 8 bases are a match to TRBD2. Germline CDR1 and CDR2: SQVTM and ANQGSEA. After removal of 8 bases from V and 0 bases from J, the junction contained 4 bases not matched to a gene. The CDR3 loop spans 13 amino acids.

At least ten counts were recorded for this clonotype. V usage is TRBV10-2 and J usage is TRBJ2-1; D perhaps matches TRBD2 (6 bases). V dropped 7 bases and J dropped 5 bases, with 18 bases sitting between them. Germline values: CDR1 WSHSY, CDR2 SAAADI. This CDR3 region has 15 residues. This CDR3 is CASKTGTPPNNEQFF. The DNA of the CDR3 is TGCGCCAGCAAGACCGGGACTCCACCTAACAATGAGCAGTTCTTC.

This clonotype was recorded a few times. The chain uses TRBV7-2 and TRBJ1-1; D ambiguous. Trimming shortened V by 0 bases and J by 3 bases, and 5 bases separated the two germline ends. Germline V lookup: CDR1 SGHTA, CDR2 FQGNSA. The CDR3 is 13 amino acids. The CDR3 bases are TGTGCCAGCAGCTTAGCCCAGGACACTGAAGCTTTCTTT. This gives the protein CASSLAQDTEAFF.

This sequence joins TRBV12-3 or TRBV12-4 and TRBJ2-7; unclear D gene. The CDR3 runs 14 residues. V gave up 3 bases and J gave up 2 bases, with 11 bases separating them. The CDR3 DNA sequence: TGTGCCAGCAGTTTCGGCGGATTCACCTACGAGCAGTACTTC. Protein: CASSFGGFTYEQYF.

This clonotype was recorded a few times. The CDR3 sequence is CASSQFTASYEQYF. CDR3 bases: TGTGCCAGCAGCCAATTTACAGCCTCCTACGAGCAGTACTTC. The gene calls are TRBV9 and TRBJ2-7; no reliable D call. This CDR3 has 14 amino acids. Between the trimmed V and J ends, which lost 4 bases and 0 bases, there was a span of 11 bases. Germline CDR1 and CDR2: SGDLS and YYNGEE.